This TCR beta chain appears in the sequencing data of a study of T cell responses to AZD1222 COVID-19 vaccine. About this clone itself: No antigen is known for it.

Findings and caveats of the study: Nearly half of the spike-specific TCRs reportedly recognize variant regions that carry no mutations. Repertoire samples came only from after the peak T cell response.

Repertoires were generated with immunoSEQ multiplex PCR, while TCRdb's copy carries only in-frame clones and drops some. The data show roughly 69,000 clones, with 80% seen just once and around an eighth held by the top ten. V lost 4 bases to trimming and J lost 12 bases; unmatched junction nucleotides: 7. CDR3 size: 12 residues. Germline CDR1 and CDR2: SGHRS and YFSETQ. The gene calls are TRBV5-1 and TRBJ2-1, with TRBD1 identical over 7 bases. Sequencing used peripheral blood, obtained 28 days after the second AZD1222 dose. The TCR sequence derives from an adult who received the AZD1222 COVID-19 vaccine. The CDR3 DNA reads TGCGCCAGCAGCCCCCGAGGGGGCCGGCAGTTCTTC. This sequence encodes CASSPRGGRQFF.